The 16 T cell receptor beta chains listed next were all sequenced from one sample in a study of control samples from healthy donors and cancer patients. Data came from immunoSEQ multiplex PCR; TCRdb stores just in-frame clones and leaves some out. The profile shows 230,000 or so clones, roughly 94% of them singletons. Sequenced sample: blood. Receptor source: a man aged 45 to 65 in good health.

The chain carries TRBV20-1 and TRBJ2-3, with 8 bases fitting TRBD2. CDR1 is DFQATT and CDR2 is SNEGSKA in the germline V gene (reference sequence). The CDR3 consists of 11 residues. The DNA for the CDR3 is TGCCAGGGGAGCGGGGGCGGTACGCAGTATTTT. It translates to CQGSGGGTQYF.

The chain carries TRBV7-6 and TRBJ1-3; no definite D call. The CDR3 has 16 residues. V lost 5 bases, J lost 0 bases, and 14 bases lay in between. Germline CDR1 is SGHVS and CDR2 is FNYEAQ. In nucleotides, the CDR3 is TGTGCCAGCAGCCCTGGGCCAGGATACTCTGGAAACACCATATATTTT. Protein: CASSPGPGYSGNTIYF.

J is TRBJ2-1 and V is TRBV7-3; no clear D gene. Trimming cost V 3 bases and J 1 base, with 4 bases left between them. Germline values: CDR1 SGHTA, CDR2 FQGTGA. The CDR3 loop spans 13 amino acids. CDR3 bases: TGTGCCAGCAGCTTGATGTCCTACAATGAGCAGTTCTTC. Protein sequence: CASSLMSYNEQFF.

The chain couples TRBV5-1 to TRBJ1-5, with D uncertain. Looked up from germline, CDR1 is SGHRS and CDR2 is YFSETQ. The CDR3 consists of 13 residues. The germline V and J ends were trimmed by 0 bases and 5 bases, with 6 bases remaining between them. The CDR3 sequence: CASSLAPDQPQHF. The CDR3, as DNA: TGCGCCAGCAGCTTGGCCCCGGATCAGCCCCAGCATTTT.

The rearrangement joins TRBV6-5 to TRBJ2-1; no clear D. The CDR3 totals 13 residues. The V and J ends lost 10 bases and 7 bases respectively, with 17 bases between them. Per germline, CDR1 MNHEY and CDR2 SVGAGI. The CDR3 DNA is TGTGCCACGAACCCCCCTTGGGCTAATGAGCAGTTCTTC. The encoded protein is CATNPPWANEQFF.

This chain links TRBV5-4 with TRBJ2-3; the D is unclear. Germline lookup yields CDR1 SGHNT and CDR2 YYREEE (reference sequence). This CDR3 spans 12 amino acids. Trimming took 0 bases from V and 6 from J, leaving 5 bases between them. The CDR3 sequence: CASSLESDTQYF. Written as DNA, the CDR3 is TGTGCCAGCAGCTTGGAAAGTGATACGCAGTATTTT.

This chain joins TRBV19 and TRBJ1-1, with D possibly TRBD1 on 6 matching bases. Germline CDR1 reads LNHDA; CDR2 reads SQIVND (reference sequence). Trimming stripped 8 bases from V and 0 bases from J, with 22 bases between. This CDR3 is built from 17 residues. Here the CDR3 reads CASANYRASQMNTEAFF. The CDR3, as DNA: TGTGCCAGTGCGAACTACAGGGCGTCCCAGATGAACACTGAAGCTTTCTTT.

The rearrangement joins TRBV6-6 to TRBJ1-2; 7 nucleotides agree with TRBD1. The CDR3 extends over 16 amino acids. Germline V CDR1 and CDR2: MNHNY, SVGAGI (reference sequence). The V and J ends lost 8 bases and 3 bases, in that order; junction bases with no gene match: 15. CDR3 region: CASQGEKTGVYYGYTF. As DNA, the CDR3 is TGTGCCAGCCAGGGGGAGAAGACAGGCGTTTACTATGGCTACACCTTC.

This chain links TRBV4-3 with TRBJ2-4; the D gene is possibly TRBD2 (5 bases). The germline V gene encodes CDR1 LGHNA and CDR2 YSLEER. The V gene lost 4 bases and the J gene lost 1 base, with 11 bases spanning the gap. CDR3 length: 15 residues. The CDR3 DNA reads TGCGCCAGCAGCCGGGAGTTCGGGGCCAAAAACATTCAGTACTTC. Protein product: CASSREFGAKNIQYF.

This chain links TRBV2 with TRBJ2-5, with 11 bases identical to TRBD2. The CDR3 has 14 residues. The germline gives CDR1 SNHLY, CDR2 FYNNEI. With 4 bases clipped from V and 5 bases from J, the junction kept 3 bases outside the gene matches. CDR3 amino acids: CASSVGLAVETQYF. The CDR3 bases are TGTGCCAGCAGTGTGGGACTAGCGGTGGAGACCCAGTACTTC.

The chain links TRBV7-2 to TRBJ2-5, with unresolved D. Trimming took 3 bases from V and 1 from J, leaving 6 bases between them. The CDR3 is 13 amino acids. The germline V gene encodes CDR1 SGHTA and CDR2 FQGNSA. The CDR3 DNA sequence: TGTGCCAGCAGCTTTAGCTTCCAAGAGACCCAGTACTTC. Translation gives CASSFSFQETQYF.

The chain couples TRBV6-1 to TRBJ1-2; tentatively, D is TRBD1 (5 bases). This CDR3 contains 15 residues. Trimming shortened V by 2 bases and J by 8 bases, and 18 bases separated the two germline ends. The germline V gene encodes CDR1 MNHNS and CDR2 SASEGT. CDR3 region: CASSELPGLSGGYTF. The CDR3 bases are TGTGCCAGCAGTGAACTCCCAGGGCTAAGTGGAGGCTACACCTTC.

DNA for the CDR3: TGTGCCACCAACCCGGGGTTGGGGCTCCCTGAAGCTTTCTTT. Protein: CATNPGLGLPEAFF. The chain links TRBV15 to TRBJ1-1; tentatively, D is TRBD1 (5 bases). The germline V and J ends were trimmed by 7 bases and 6 bases, with 18 bases remaining between them. Germline V lookup: CDR1 LNHNV, CDR2 YYDKDF (reference sequence). The CDR3 is 14 amino acids.

The genes are TRBV6-5 and TRBJ1-4; D might be TRBD1 (5 bases). The CDR3 runs to 13 residues. The germline V gene encodes CDR1 MNHEY and CDR2 SVGAGI. The germline V and J ends were trimmed by 8 bases and 11 bases, with 18 bases remaining between them. In DNA form, the CDR3 reads TGTGCCAGCTGGAGGCAGATGGGGGAGAAACTGTTTTTT. Protein: CASWRQMGEKLFF.

J is TRBJ2-1 and V is TRBV7-8; the D is unclear. The CDR3 is 14 residues long. Between the trimmed V and J ends, which lost 0 bases and 5 bases, there was a span of 8 bases. Germline lookup yields CDR1 SGHVS and CDR2 FQNEAQ. CDR3 bases: TGTGCCAGCAGCTTAGCCGGATGGGACAATGAGCAGTTCTTC. Its translation is CASSLAGWDNEQFF.

This sequence joins TRBV5-1 and TRBJ2-6, with D perhaps matching TRBD1 (6 bases). The CDR3 is 15 residues long. CDR1 and CDR2 (germline): SGHRS, YFSETQ. Trimming took off 3 bases at V and 2 bases at J, with 9 bases between the two ends. The CDR3 loop is CASSSDRPGANVLTF. The DNA for the CDR3 is TGCGCCAGCAGCTCCGACAGGCCTGGGGCCAACGTCCTGACTTTC.